This TCR beta chain is from a study of long-term antiretroviral therapy in people with HIV. CDR3 length: 12 residues. The germline gives CDR1 SGHTA, CDR2 FQGNSA. Trimming left V 2 bases short and J 7 bases short, with 8 bases between. A v3.0 immunoSEQ assay was performed at survey level. Data came from immunoSEQ multiplex PCR; TCRdb stores just in-frame clones and leaves some out. The sample includes 35,000 to 45,000 clones, approximately 86% of them seen just once. The chain has TRBV7-2 and TRBJ1-2; D call uncertain. Sequenced material: unsorted PBMCs, taken just before starting antiretroviral therapy. The receptor comes from a woman under 30 with HIV. The CDR3 region is CASSLWGGGYTF. The CDR3, as DNA: TGTGCCAGCAGCTTATGGGGAGGTGGCTACACCTTC.